The T cell receptor beta chain under discussion was sequenced for a study of patients and donors after allogeneic stem cell transplantation. TCRdb reanalysed the RT-PCR reads using MiXCR and keeps one entry per CDR3 protein. The data hold roughly 200,000 distinct CDR3 sequences, with over 30% observed a single time. This clonotype was counted between two and nine times. This CDR3 has 13 amino acids. Germline V gene lookup returns CDR1 MNHEY and CDR2 SMNVEV (reference sequence). Trimming took 5 bases from V and 5 from J, leaving 9 bases between them. The chain carries TRBV27 and TRBJ1-4; TRBD1 might be the D (5 bases). The receptor's source is a human donor who was either an allogeneic HSCT recipient or a stem cell or donor lymphocyte infusion donor (not recorded which). It is not recorded whose cells these are; they may come from a transplant donor. The sample consisted of blood, either unsorted or a sorted T cell fraction (not recorded which). CDR3 protein: CASSQGGNEKLFF. CDR3 DNA: TGTGCCAGCAGTCAGGGCGGGAATGAAAAACTGTTTTTT.